The 9 T cell receptor beta chains below all came from one sample that was sequenced in a study of T cell clonotyping in hematopoietic cell transplantation. Measured with immunoSEQ multiplex PCR; TCRdb has only the in-frame clones, and not every one. Among about 16,000 clones, approximately 61% were seen once, and the ten largest hold 12%. The source material was PBMCs, sampled 30 days after allogeneic stem cell transplant. Source of these receptors: a male patient between 45 and 60 years old who had an allogeneic stem cell transplant from an unrelated donor, so T cells may come from the graft donor. Some clones in this sample may be carry-over from other donors' samples.

The J gene is TRBJ1-5, the V gene TRBV29-1; D is uncertain. This CDR3 comprises 8 residues. V dropped 5 bases and J dropped 13 bases, with 6 bases sitting between them. Germline CDR1 and CDR2: SQVTM and ANQGSEA. CDR3 sequence (DNA): TGCAGCGTTCGTTATCAGCATTTT. This encodes CSVRYQHF.

This clone has only a few counts. This sequence joins TRBV30 and TRBJ1-5, with a possible D match to TRBD1 (6 bases). Trimming left V 5 bases short and J 7 bases short, with 15 bases between. Germline V gene sequence: CDR1 GTSNPN, CDR2 SVGIG (reference sequence). The CDR3 loop spans 13 amino acids. The CDR3 sequence is CAWSIQGKQPQHF. The CDR3 coding sequence is TGTGCCTGGTCAATACAGGGAAAACAGCCCCAGCATTTT.

This clone was seen once. The gene calls are TRBV29-1 and TRBJ1-2, with 8 bases fitting TRBD1. Germline V lookup: CDR1 SQVTM, CDR2 ANQGSEA. CDR3 size: 12 residues. With 7 bases clipped from V and 7 bases from J, the junction kept 8 bases outside the gene matches. The CDR3 DNA reads TGCAGCGGGGCCTCAGGGGGCGGTGGCTACACCTTC. This gives the protein CSGASGGGGYTF.

V usage is TRBV13 and J usage is TRBJ1-2; 11 nucleotides align to TRBD1. With 5 bases clipped from V and 5 bases from J, the junction kept 4 bases outside the gene matches. The germline V gene has CDR1 PRHDT and CDR2 FYEKMQ (reference sequence). The CDR3 sequence is 14 residues long. For the CDR3, the DNA is TGTGCCAGCAGCCGGACAGGGGGCGCGTATGGCTACACCTTC. Translating gives CASSRTGGAYGYTF.

The J gene is TRBJ2-5, the V gene TRBV30; D remains unclear. Germline V gene data show CDR1 as GTSNPN and CDR2 as SVGIG (reference sequence). CDR3 length: 13 residues. Trimming cost V 0 bases and J 2 bases, with 7 bases left between them. The CDR3 nucleotides are TGTGCCTGGAGTGTCCAGCTTCAAGAGACCCAGTACTTC. It translates to CAWSVQLQETQYF.

Turning to this clone: The identical CDR3 is also encoded by other nucleotide sequences in the sample. The chain is built from TRBV5-6 and TRBJ2-7; D not resolved. The CDR3 sequence is 13 residues long. V was pared by 0 bases and J by 1 base, with 5 bases between. Germline lookup yields CDR1 SGHDT and CDR2 YYEEEE. The CDR3 is CASSLARSYEQYF. In DNA, the CDR3 is TGTGCCAGCAGCTTGGCCAGATCCTACGAGCAGTACTTC. Combining the CDR3 with reference TRBV5-6 and TRBJ2-7 gives the whole variable domain DAGVTQSPTHLIKTRGQQVTLRCSPKSGHDTVSWYQQALGQGPQFIFQYYEEEERQRGNFPDRFSGHQFPNYSSELNVNALLLGDSALYLCASSLARSYEQYFGPGTRLTVT.

This chain connects TRBV29-1 to TRBJ1-2; D is uncertain. The length of the CDR3 is 11 residues. V shed 8 bases and J shed 0 bases, with 7 bases lying between them. Germline loops: CDR1 SQVTM, CDR2 ANQGSEA. The CDR3 sequence: CSFFTNYGYTF. Written as DNA, the CDR3 is TGCAGCTTTTTTACTAACTATGGCTACACCTTC.

The J gene is TRBJ1-5, the V gene TRBV2; possibly TRBD1 for D (6 bases). V lost 4 bases and J lost 7, with 14 bases in between. The CDR3 runs 14 residues. Germline V gene sequence: CDR1 SNHLY, CDR2 FYNNEI. The DNA for the CDR3 is TGTGCCAGCAGTGTGTCAGGGGCCGGGCAGCCCCAGCATTTT. Its protein is CASSVSGAGQPQHF.

The chain is built from TRBV4-3 and TRBJ2-7; D tentatively fits TRBD1 or TRBD2 (5 bases each). This CDR3 is 13 amino acids long. Germline V gene sequence: CDR1 LGHNA, CDR2 YSLEER. Trimming left V 3 bases short and J 3 bases short, with 9 bases between. The CDR3 DNA is TGCGCCAGCAGCCAGGGACCCTACTACGAGCAGTACTTC. This sequence encodes CASSQGPYYEQYF.